Listed below are T cell receptor beta chains from one sample, sequenced in a study of T cells after yellow fever vaccination. TCRdb re-analysed the 5' RACE reads in MiXCR, keeping a single row per CDR3 protein. The data contain about 240,000 distinct CDR3 sequences, about 7% of them seen just once; the ten biggest clones take up about 0.85%. The sample here was CD4+ T cells sorted from PBMCs, taken 15 days after the yellow fever booster vaccination. These receptors were collected from a man aged 30 to 45 who received the YFV17D yellow fever vaccine. Each CDR3 is given with its conserved first and last residue. A D gene is named only where the DNA matches it firmly. Some rows have no size entry. The others give once, few or many, or a class for an expanded clone.

V	J	size	D	CDR3	DNA
TRBV9	TRBJ2-1	few	.	CASSKGDAAYNEQFF	TGTGCCAGCTCAAAAGGGGATGCCGCCTACAATGAGCAGTTCTTC
TRBV7-2	TRBJ2-1	few	.	CASSLEARASYNEQFF	TGTGCCAGCAGCTTAGAGGCTAGGGCCTCCTACAATGAGCAGTTCTTC
TRBV11-2	TRBJ2-3	many	TRBD1	CASSEGQITDTQYF	TGTGCCAGCAGCGAGGGACAGATCACAGATACGCAGTATTTT
TRBV15	TRBJ2-1	few	TRBD1	CATSRRTGGGYNEQFF	TGTGCCACCAGCAGGCGAACAGGGGGCGGTTACAATGAGCAGTTCTTC
TRBV7-2	TRBJ1-4	few	.	CASSLNRKMTTNEKLFF	TGTGCCAGCAGCCTCAACAGAAAGATGACAACTAATGAAAAACTGTTTTTT
TRBV6-5	TRBJ2-7	few	TRBD1	CASSYDRGYEQYF	TGTGCCAGCAGTTACGACAGGGGATACGAGCAGTACTTC
TRBV12-3/TRBV12-4	TRBJ2-5	.	TRBD2	CASRRTSGQETQYF	TGTGCCAGCAGAAGGACTAGCGGTCAAGAGACCCAGTACTTC
TRBV10-3	TRBJ2-5	many	.	CAISVGVTPAETQYF	TGTGCCATCAGTGTGGGCGTCACCCCGGCAGAGACCCAGTACTTC
TRBV12-3/TRBV12-4	TRBJ2-5	few	.	CASGVRKETQYF	TGTGCCAGCGGAGTTAGAAAAGAGACCCAGTACTTC
TRBV2	TRBJ2-1	.	.	CAISEMFRTSSDEQFF	TGTGCCATCAGTGAAATGTTTCGGACCAGCTCCGATGAGCAGTTCTTC
TRBV7-2	TRBJ2-5	.	TRBD2	CASSLAGLASETQYF	TGTGCCAGCAGCTTAGCAGGACTAGCCAGCGAGACCCAGTACTTC
TRBV5-1	TRBJ2-1	many	.	CASSTRGEQFF	TGCGCCAGCAGCACGCGGGGTGAGCAGTTCTTC
TRBV7-2	TRBJ2-5	few	TRBD2	CASSLDGLAGETQYF	TGTGCCAGCAGCTTAGATGGACTAGCGGGAGAGACCCAGTACTTC
TRBV20-1	TRBJ2-1	.	TRBD1	CSAGRGDRGYNEQFF	TGCAGTGCTGGAAGGGGGGACAGGGGTTACAATGAGCAGTTCTTC
TRBV5-1	TRBJ2-7	many	.	CASSQDRQDEQYF	TGCGCCAGCAGCCAGGACAGACAGGACGAGCAGTACTTC
TRBV6-2/TRBV6-3	TRBJ2-5	.	TRBD1	CASNPGTGHRTQYF	TGTGCCAGCAACCCCGGGACAGGGCATCGGACCCAGTACTTC
TRBV6-2/TRBV6-3	TRBJ2-7	.	.	CASTLSEIYEQYF	TGTGCCAGCACCTTAAGCGAGATCTACGAGCAGTACTTC
TRBV29-1	TRBJ2-7	few	TRBD2	CSVGTSGYEQYF	TGCAGCGTTGGAACTAGCGGGTACGAGCAGTACTTC
TRBV13	TRBJ2-7	.	.	CASRGRNSYEQYF	TGTGCCAGCAGGGGCAGAAACTCCTACGAGCAGTACTTC
TRBV5-1	TRBJ2-5	many	.	CASSSPGRKQETQYF	TGCGCCAGCAGCTCCCCGGGACGTAAGCAGGAGACCCAGTACTTC
TRBV25-1	TRBJ1-1	many	.	CASSFGGGDTEAFF	TGTGCCAGCAGTTTTGGGGGAGGGGACACTGAAGCTTTCTTT
TRBV20-1	TRBJ2-4	.	.	CSAALQGGIQYF	TGCAGTGCAGCCCTCCAGGGGGGCATTCAGTACTTC
TRBV7-9	TRBJ1-1	few	.	CATGGGNTEAFF	TGTGCCACCGGGGGGGGGAACACTGAAGCTTTCTTT
TRBV6-5	TRBJ1-2	.	TRBD1	CASSYVGQGAGYTF	TGTGCCAGCAGTTACGTAGGACAGGGGGCTGGCTACACCTTC
TRBV7-9	TRBJ2-5	.	.	CASSFRGATETQYF	TGTGCCAGCAGCTTTAGGGGGGCGACAGAGACCCAGTACTTC
TRBV3-1	TRBJ2-7	many	.	CASSQEGSTRGEQYF	TGTGCCAGCAGCCAAGAAGGGTCGACCCGTGGCGAGCAGTACTTC
TRBV20-1	TRBJ2-3	.	.	CSARRTHADTQYF	TGCAGTGCTAGACGGACACACGCAGATACGCAGTATTTT
TRBV7-2	TRBJ2-7	many	.	CASSLAVGGEQYF	TGTGCCAGCAGCTTAGCAGTGGGCGGGGAGCAGTACTTC